This T cell receptor (beta chain) was sequenced for a study of blood T cell repertoires in COVID-19. Study overall: Both acute and convalescent COVID-19 samples were obtained from the United States, Italy and Spain. Sources were T cells, B-cell-depleted T cells, or PBMCs; the material itself was cDNA or gDNA.

Per the study methods: Reference gene primers were amplified, and this amplification served to estimate nucleated cell counts. Repertoires were generated with immunoSEQ multiplex PCR, while TCRdb's copy carries only in-frame clones and drops some. That table gives V, J and clone size, and the DNA gave D and trimming. The sample carries fewer than 350,000 clones, 75% to 90% recorded once. The CDR3 runs 12 residues. J was trimmed by 15 bases and V by 2 bases; bases with no gene match: 5. Germline loops: CDR1 MNHNY, CDR2 SVGAGI (reference sequence). Patients at the Seattle site were enrolled during active infection and followed longitudinally.

The receptor was isolated from a woman in her 70s with COVID-19, enrolled during active disease. The chain carries TRBV6-6 and TRBJ2-1; 9 bases line up with TRBD2. Sequenced sample: peripheral blood. The CDR3 loop reads CASSYGLAGRFF. CDR3 coding DNA: TGTGCCAGCAGTTACGGGCTAGCGGGGAGGTTCTTC.